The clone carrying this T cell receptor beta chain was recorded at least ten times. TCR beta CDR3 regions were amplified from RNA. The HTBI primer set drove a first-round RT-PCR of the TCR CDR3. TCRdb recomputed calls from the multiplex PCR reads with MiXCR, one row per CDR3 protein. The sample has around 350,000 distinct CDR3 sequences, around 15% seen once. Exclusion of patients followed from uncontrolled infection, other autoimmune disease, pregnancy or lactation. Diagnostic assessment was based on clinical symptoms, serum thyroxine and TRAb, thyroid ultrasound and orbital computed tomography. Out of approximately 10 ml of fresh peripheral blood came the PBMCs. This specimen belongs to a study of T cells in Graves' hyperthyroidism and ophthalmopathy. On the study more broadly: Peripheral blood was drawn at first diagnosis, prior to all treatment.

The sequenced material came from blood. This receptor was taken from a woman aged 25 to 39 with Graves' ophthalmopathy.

The CDR3 protein is CASSLRDRLTEAFF. In nucleotides, the CDR3 is TGTGCCAGCAGCTTGCGGGACAGGCTCACTGAAGCTTTCTTT. The genes are TRBV13 and TRBJ1-1; 8 bases agree with TRBD1. The V gene's germline CDR1 is PRHDT and CDR2 FYEKMQ (reference sequence). The V and J ends lost 3 bases and 4 bases, in that order; junction bases with no gene match: 4. The CDR3 has 14 residues.